These 13 T cell receptor beta chains originate from one sample sequenced in a study of cytomegalovirus exposure and HLA in healthy donors. PCR employed 60 Vbeta and 13 Jbeta primers. Clones were sequenced by immunoSEQ multiplex PCR, and TCRdb holds only the in-frame ones, with some missing. The table records roughly 150,000 clones, roughly 80% of them present only once. Sample: PBMCs. These receptors all come from a man aged 25 to 45 in good health and CMV-seronegative.

The chain is built from TRBV4-1 and TRBJ2-7; TRBD1 might be the D (5 bases). The V end was cut by 4 bases, the J end by 0 bases, with 10 bases between. Germline CDR1 MGHRA, CDR2 YSYEKL. The CDR3 is 14 residues long. The CDR3 reads CASSLQDFSYEQYF. Written as DNA, the CDR3 is TGCGCCAGCAGCCTACAGGATTTCTCCTACGAGCAGTACTTC.

This clone turned up a few times. The J gene is TRBJ2-3, the V gene TRBV27; 12 nucleotides line up with TRBD2. Germline V gives CDR1 MNHEY, CDR2 SMNVEV (reference sequence). The CDR3 runs to 14 residues. V was pared by 8 bases and J by 3 bases, with 3 bases of the junction left unmatched. The CDR3 DNA reads as TGTGCCAGCCGTGGACTAGCGGGAACAGATACGCAGTATTTT. Translated, it gives CASRGLAGTDTQYF.

The chain uses TRBV6-1 and TRBJ2-4; 8 nucleotides agree with TRBD1. J was trimmed by 15 bases and V by 6 bases; bases with no gene match: 16. Germline CDR1 is MNHNS and CDR2 is SASEGT. The CDR3 spans 14 residues. The CDR3 nucleotides read TGTGCCAGCAGAGGTAGACAGGGGCTCGCTCAGGCGTACTTC. Translation gives CASRGRQGLAQAYF.

The chain combines TRBV30 with TRBJ2-5; D gene uncertain. V shed 2 bases and J shed 2 bases, with 9 bases lying between them. CDR3 length: 13 amino acids. In germline, CDR1 is GTSNPN, CDR2 SVGIG (reference sequence). The chain's CDR3 is CAWSLSAQETQYF. The CDR3 DNA reads TGTGCCTGGAGTTTGAGCGCGCAAGAGACCCAGTACTTC.

CDR3 sequence (DNA): TGTGCCAGCAGTTTGCCAGGGGGCAAAGCTTTCTTT. This codes for CASSLPGGKAFF. The genes are TRBV27 and TRBJ1-1, with TRBD1 matching 8 bases. Losses at the gene ends were 3 bases for V and 9 bases for J; bases not matched to a gene: 3. This CDR3 has 12 amino acids. Looked up from germline, CDR1 is MNHEY and CDR2 is SMNVEV (reference sequence).

This clone is a singleton in its sample. The CDR3 protein is CASGLDRTARGTNQPQHF. CDR3 coding DNA: TGTGCTAGTGGTTTGGACCGGACAGCGCGGGGGACTAATCAGCCCCAGCATTTT. The V call is TRBV12-5, the J call TRBJ1-5; a possible D gene is TRBD1 (6 bases). CDR1 is LGHNT, CDR2 FRNRAP, per germline. The CDR3 is 18 residues long. Trimming removed 1 base from V and 4 bases from J, with 20 bases in between.

This clone has a single count. Germline and junction disagree at one end, which may indicate a read error. The chain recombines TRBV12-5 with TRBJ2-2, with D perhaps TRBD1 (8 bases). The CDR3 has 12 residues. Germline-derived CDR1 and CDR2 are LGHNT and FRNRAP. The CDR3 bases are TGTGCTAGTGGTTTGTCCCTACAGGGGGGGATTTTT. Amino acid sequence: CASGLSLQGGIF.

In its sample, this clone was seen a few times. The chain is built from TRBV2 and TRBJ1-4; 8 positions match TRBD1. Trimming at V came to 6 bases and at J to 8 bases, leaving 8 bases not matched to a gene. The CDR3 has 14 residues. Germline V gives CDR1 SNHLY, CDR2 FYNNEI. CDR3 protein: CASRLTGAGEKLFF. As DNA, the CDR3 is TGTGCCAGCAGGCTGACAGGGGCCGGAGAAAAACTGTTTTTT.

This rearrangement joins TRBV7-3 to TRBJ2-1, with D perhaps TRBD2 (5 bases). V was pared by 3 bases and J by 8 bases, with 17 bases between. The CDR3 is 15 residues long. Germline assignment: CDR1 SGHTA and CDR2 FQGTGA. The chain's CDR3 is CASSFTAGGGYEQFF. CDR3 DNA: TGTGCCAGCAGCTTTACAGCCGGAGGCGGGTATGAGCAGTTCTTC.

The chain recombines TRBV27 with TRBJ2-3; a possible D gene is TRBD2 (5 bases). This CDR3 is built from 14 residues. Germline values: CDR1 MNHEY, CDR2 SMNVEV (reference sequence). The V end was cut by 9 bases, the J end by 2 bases, with 15 bases between. CDR3 amino acids: CASRLSVLTDTQYF. In DNA form, the CDR3 reads TGTGCCAGTCGCCTTAGCGTGCTCACAGATACGCAGTATTTT.

The chain uses TRBV27 and TRBJ2-2; 7 bases fit TRBD2. The CDR3 contains 19 residues. CDR1 and CDR2 from the germline V gene are MNHEY and SMNVEV (reference sequence). V shed 2 bases, J shed 0 bases, and the junction held 12 bases outside the gene matches. CDR3 region: CASSLSAWGLQSNTGELFF. CDR3 DNA sequence: TGTGCCAGCAGTTTAAGTGCTTGGGGACTACAGTCGAACACCGGGGAGCTGTTTTTT.

This chain uses TRBV6-5 with TRBJ1-2, with D tentatively TRBD1 (6 bases). From germline, CDR1 is MNHEY and CDR2 SVGAGI. V was trimmed by 1 base and J by 3 bases, leaving 12 bases between them. This CDR3 contains 15 residues. In nucleotides, the CDR3 is TGTGCCAGCAGTTACTACGGGCAGGGGTACTATGGCTACACCTTC. It encodes CASSYYGQGYYGYTF.

The gene calls are TRBV14 and TRBJ1-4, with 8 nucleotides matching TRBD1. The V gene's germline CDR1 is SGHDN and CDR2 FVKESK. The CDR3 is made up of 16 amino acids. With 1 base clipped from V and 5 bases from J, the junction kept 6 bases outside the gene matches. The CDR3 bases are TGTGCCAGCAGCCAAGGAGGACAGGGCCCCAATGAAAAACTGTTTTTT. Protein sequence: CASSQGGQGPNEKLFF.